These 26 T cell receptor beta chains share one sample of origin, sequenced in a study of shared clonotypes between healthy human individuals. Sequenced by immunoSEQ multiplex PCR; TCRdb stores in-frame clones only, minus some. Of hundreds of thousands of clones in the sample, approximately 79% were seen once. What was sequenced was memory CD4+ T cells sorted from blood. Subset here: CD45RA-negative fraction. The source of these receptors is a woman aged 25 to 39 in good health.

The rearrangement links TRBV27 to TRBJ1-5; possible D gene TRBD1, 5 bases. This CDR3 has 15 residues. Germline V CDR1 and CDR2: MNHEY, SMNVEV (reference sequence). Trimming pared 1 base from V and 2 bases from J, leaving 9 bases between. The CDR3 DNA sequence: TGTGCCAGCAGTTTATGGGGGTCGGGCAATCAGCCCCAGCATTTT. Translated, it gives CASSLWGSGNQPQHF.

The chain joins TRBV5-1 to TRBJ2-1, with D possibly called TRBD1 or TRBD2 (6 bases each). The CDR3 spans 15 residues. CDR1 is SGHRS, CDR2 YFSETQ, per germline. V lost 0 bases, J lost 4 bases, and 11 bases lay in between. In DNA, the CDR3 is TGCGCCAGCAGCTTGGATGGAGGGGGATACAATGAGCAGTTCTTC. This sequence encodes CASSLDGGGYNEQFF.

Here the CDR3 reads CASSLDRLNEKLFF. CDR3 in DNA: TGTGCCAGCAGCCTAGACAGGTTGAATGAAAAACTGTTTTTT. The V call is TRBV9, the J call TRBJ1-4, with D tentatively TRBD1 (6 bases). The CDR3 is 14 amino acids. Trimming took off 4 bases at V and 5 bases at J, with 12 bases between the two ends. Germline values: CDR1 SGDLS, CDR2 YYNGEE.

This chain's CDR3 is CASSPPTGTANEKLFF. CDR3 sequence (DNA): TGTGCCAGCTCACCACCGACAGGGACTGCTAATGAAAAACTGTTTTTT. The rearrangement uses TRBV18 and TRBJ1-4, with TRBD1 matching 7 bases. Germline V gives CDR1 KGHSH, CDR2 LQKENI. This CDR3 contains 16 residues. The junction had 4 bases not matched to a gene; V was cut back by 0 bases and J by 3 bases.

The rearrangement joins TRBV14 to TRBJ2-2; 8 nucleotides agree with TRBD1. The CDR3 spans 16 residues. J gave up 3 bases and V 4 bases, and 7 bases lay outside the gene matches. The germline V gene encodes CDR1 SGHDN and CDR2 FVKESK. As DNA, the CDR3 is TGTGCCAGCAGCCGGCTGACAGGGGTGGACACCGGGGAGCTGTTTTTT. It specifies CASSRLTGVDTGELFF.

J is TRBJ1-4 and V is TRBV5-1; TRBD1 matches at 9 bases. The CDR3 length is 16 residues. Germline CDR1 and CDR2: SGHRS and YFSETQ. V dropped 4 bases and J dropped 1; count of bases not matched to a gene: 5. CDR3 DNA sequence: TGCGCCAGCAGCAGGACAGGGGCCGTAACTAATGAAAAACTGTTTTTT. Translated: CASSRTGAVTNEKLFF.

This clone was seen a handful of times. The rearrangement joins TRBV19 to TRBJ2-6, with D perhaps matching TRBD2 (5 bases). This CDR3 comprises 16 residues. CDR1 and CDR2 from the germline V gene are LNHDA and SQIVND (reference sequence). Trimming shortened V by 4 bases and J by 0 bases, and 10 bases separated the two germline ends. The CDR3, as DNA: TGTGCCAGTAGTACCGGGGAGATCTCTGGGGCCAACGTCCTGACTTTC. Amino acid sequence: CASSTGEISGANVLTF.

The chain uses TRBV5-4 and TRBJ2-5; a possible D gene is TRBD2 (6 bases). V lost 0 bases to trimming and J lost 3 bases, with 12 bases between them. Germline V CDR1 and CDR2: SGHNT, YYREEE (reference sequence). The CDR3 is 15 residues long. The CDR3 reads CASSLGRGREETQYF. Here the CDR3 DNA reads TGTGCCAGCAGCTTGGGGAGGGGCCGGGAAGAGACCCAGTACTTC.

The chain combines TRBV11-2 with TRBJ2-7; D is possibly TRBD1 (5 bases). The CDR3 sequence is 12 residues long. With 2 bases removed from V and 11 bases from J, the gap between germline ends came to 13 bases. Germline CDR1 is SGHAT and CDR2 is FQNNGV. As DNA, the CDR3 is TGTGCCAGCAGCTTAACCCCCCCACAGGAGTACTTC. This sequence encodes CASSLTPPQEYF. Drawing the rest from reference TRBV11-2 and TRBJ2-7, the complete variable domain is EAGVAQSPRYKIIEKRQSVAFWCNPISGHATLYWYQQILGQGPKLLIQFQNNGVVDDSQLPKDRFSAERLKGVDSTLKIQPAKLEDSAVYLCASSLTPPQEYFGPGTRLTVT.

The sample holds a few counts of this clone. The V gene is TRBV14, the J gene TRBJ2-7; 9 bases line up with TRBD1. Germline V lookup: CDR1 SGHDN, CDR2 FVKESK. Trimming removed 6 bases from V and 4 bases from J; junction bases left unmatched: 10. The CDR3 runs to 15 residues. The CDR3 loop is CASSRSKGQGYEQYF. CDR3 nucleotides: TGTGCCAGCAGTCGAAGCAAAGGACAGGGGTACGAGCAGTACTTC.

The J gene is TRBJ1-1, the V gene TRBV18; D not certain. The V end was cut by 0 bases, the J end by 7 bases, with 18 bases between. This CDR3 spans 16 amino acids. Germline V CDR1 and CDR2: KGHSH, LQKENI. In DNA, the CDR3 is TGTGCCAGCTCACCACCGCAAGCCGGCCCTCGTATTGAAGCTTTCTTT. Amino acid sequence: CASSPPQAGPRIEAFF.

This clone was counted only a few times. The chain is built from TRBV5-1 and TRBJ2-2, with D maybe TRBD1 (6 bases). Between the trimmed V and J ends, which lost 1 base and 4 bases, there was a span of 11 bases. Germline CDR1 is SGHRS and CDR2 is YFSETQ. This CDR3 is built from 15 residues. The CDR3 loop reads CASSLMDRLTGELFF. The CDR3 DNA sequence: TGCGCCAGCAGCTTGATGGACAGACTCACCGGGGAGCTGTTTTTT. The full variable domain, in which reference TRBV5-1 and TRBJ2-2 provide the parts outside the CDR3, is KAGVTQTPRYLIKTRGQQVTLSCSPISGHRSVSWYQQTPGQGLQFLFEYFSETQRNKGNFPGRFSGRQFSNSRSEMNVSTLELGDSALYLCASSLMDRLTGELFFGEGSRLTVL.

This clone came up once. The sample has other DNA sequences that encode this CDR3 too. CDR3 coding DNA: TGTGCCAGCAGTGGTGGGGGGGCCTATGGCTACACCTTC. Protein: CASSGGGAYGYTF. The V gene is TRBV2, the J gene TRBJ1-2, with D maybe TRBD1 (6 bases). CDR1 is SNHLY, CDR2 FYNNEI, per germline. The CDR3 extends over 13 amino acids. V lost 4 bases and J 4 bases, leaving 10 bases between the germline ends.

This clone was found many times. The chain recombines TRBV15 with TRBJ1-2, with unresolved D. Trimming took 0 bases from V and 4 from J, leaving 9 bases between them. Germline V lookup: CDR1 LNHNV, CDR2 YYDKDF (reference sequence). The CDR3 loop spans 14 amino acids. CDR3 in DNA: TGTGCCACCAGCAGAGATCATGGCCGCTATGGCTACACCTTC. As protein: CATSRDHGRYGYTF.

The rearrangement joins TRBV7-2 to TRBJ2-2, with TRBD2 identical over 7 bases. With 5 bases clipped from V and 7 bases from J, the junction kept 10 bases outside the gene matches. CDR3 length: 15 amino acids. Germline V gene sequence: CDR1 SGHTA, CDR2 FQGNSA. CDR3 sequence reads: CASSLQAGKGGELFF. The CDR3 bases are TGTGCCAGCAGCCTTCAAGCGGGGAAGGGCGGGGAGCTGTTTTTT.

This rearrangement joins TRBV19 to TRBJ1-5; D ambiguous. Germline V gene sequence: CDR1 LNHDA, CDR2 SQIVND (reference sequence). The length of the CDR3 is 16 residues. V shed 3 bases and J shed 0 bases, with 12 bases lying between them. The CDR3 is CASSMSSTFSNQPQHF. In DNA form, the CDR3 reads TGTGCCAGTAGTATGAGTAGCACTTTTAGCAATCAGCCCCAGCATTTT.

This chain connects TRBV27 to TRBJ2-1; D assignment may be TRBD1 or TRBD2 (5 bases each). The CDR3 has 13 amino acids. Germline V gene sequence: CDR1 MNHEY, CDR2 SMNVEV (reference sequence). The V gene lost 5 bases and the J gene lost 2 bases, with 7 bases spanning the gap. As DNA, the CDR3 is TGTGCCAGCAGTCGGGACCCCTACAATGAGCAGTTCTTC. It specifies CASSRDPYNEQFF.

This clone occurred many times. In DNA, the CDR3 is TGTGCCAGCAGCGGGAGGGGGTATAGCACAGATACGCAGTATTTT. It codes for CASSGRGYSTDTQYF. J is TRBJ2-3 and V is TRBV9; perhaps D is TRBD1 or TRBD2 (6 bases each). Germline V gives CDR1 SGDLS, CDR2 YYNGEE. CDR3 length: 15 amino acids. V lost 3 bases and J lost 0, with 11 bases in between.

The V call is TRBV9, the J call TRBJ1-3; possibly TRBD1 for D (5 bases). This CDR3 is built from 16 residues. Deletions cut 3 bases from V and 0 bases from J, with 13 bases between. Germline V lookup: CDR1 SGDLS, CDR2 YYNGEE. CDR3: CASSAGRGFSGNTIYF. CDR3 DNA: TGTGCCAGCAGCGCAGGGAGGGGTTTCTCTGGAAACACCATATATTTT.

Remarks on this clone: This likely stems from a read error, as it lies one base from a far larger clone. Other DNA sequences in this sample translate to the same CDR3. The chain links TRBV29-1 to TRBJ1-2, with D unresolved. The CDR3 is 12 residues long. Germline CDR1 SQVTM, CDR2 ANQGSEA. V lost 3 bases and J 5 bases, leaving 10 bases between the germline ends. Here the CDR3 reads CSVESAPYGYTF. The CDR3 DNA sequence: TGCAGCGTTGAGTCGGCACCTTATGGCTACACCTTC.

The chain uses TRBV27 and TRBJ1-4, with D possibly matching TRBD1 (5 bases). The V end was cut by 3 bases, the J end by 8 bases, with 16 bases between. The germline CDR1 and CDR2 sequences are MNHEY and SMNVEV (reference sequence). This CDR3 is built from 15 residues. The CDR3 is CASSLQFSEGEKLFF. As DNA, the CDR3 is TGTGCCAGCAGTTTGCAATTCAGTGAGGGGGAAAAACTGTTTTTT.

The rearrangement joins TRBV13 to TRBJ2-5; TRBD1 might be the D (6 bases). Trimming cost V 5 bases and J 2 bases, with 15 bases left between them. In germline, CDR1 is PRHDT, CDR2 FYEKMQ (reference sequence). The CDR3 spans 15 residues. The DNA for the CDR3 is TGTGCCAGCAGCAGAATAACAGGGAATCAAGAGACCCAGTACTTC. Encoded protein: CASSRITGNQETQYF.

The chain couples TRBV30 to TRBJ1-1; 7 positions match TRBD1. Looked up from germline, CDR1 is GTSNPN and CDR2 is SVGIG (reference sequence). With 3 bases clipped from V and 4 bases from J, the junction kept 5 bases outside the gene matches. The CDR3 is 13 residues long. Here the CDR3 DNA reads TGTGCCTGGAGAACCCAGGGGGTCACTGAAGCTTTCTTT. Its translation: CAWRTQGVTEAFF.

This clone appeared once. V usage is TRBV10-2 and J usage is TRBJ2-1, with D perhaps matching TRBD2 (6 bases). The CDR3 runs to 14 residues. The germline V gene has CDR1 WSHSY and CDR2 SAAADI. The V and J ends lost 6 bases and 3 bases respectively, with 12 bases between them. The CDR3 nucleotides are TGCGCCAGCAGACTAGCACTATACTACAATGAGCAGTTCTTC. Residues: CASRLALYYNEQFF.

The chain combines TRBV11-2 with TRBJ2-5; possibly TRBD1 for D (5 bases). Trimming took 5 bases from V and 3 from J, leaving 7 bases between them. The germline gives CDR1 SGHAT, CDR2 FQNNGV. The CDR3 runs to 12 residues. CDR3 DNA: TGTGCCAGCAGCGTCAGGGAAGAGACCCAGTACTTC. It is translated as CASSVREETQYF.

DNA of the CDR3: TGTGCCAGCACCAAGGGGGGTATGTCCTACGAGCAGTACTTC. It encodes CASTKGGMSYEQYF. The chain recombines TRBV7-9 with TRBJ2-7; TRBD1 or TRBD2 may be the D gene (6 bases each). This CDR3 is built from 14 residues. CDR1 is SEHNR, CDR2 FQNEAQ, per germline (reference sequence). V was pared by 7 bases and J by 1 base, with 14 bases between.